The 25 T cell receptor beta chains presented below share a single source sample, sequenced in a study of blood T cell repertoires in COVID-19. Repertoires were generated with immunoSEQ multiplex PCR, while TCRdb's copy carries only in-frame clones and drops some. This table holds almost 250,000 clones, about 89% found once. The sample taken for sequencing was PBMCs or T cells enriched from blood (not recorded which). The receptors derive from a woman aged 25 to 45 who had recovered from COVID-19.

The V gene is TRBV5-1, the J gene TRBJ2-1; TRBD1 matches at 9 bases. The germline gives CDR1 SGHRS, CDR2 YFSETQ. The CDR3 has 14 residues. Trimming at V came to 4 bases and at J to 5 bases, leaving 4 bases not matched to a gene. In DNA form, the CDR3 reads TGCGCCAGCAGCCTCGACAGGGGGAACAATGAGCAGTTCTTC. Protein: CASSLDRGNNEQFF.

The V gene is TRBV6-2 or TRBV6-3, the J gene TRBJ1-1, with 7 bases aligning to TRBD1. The CDR3 is made up of 18 amino acids. Trimming removed 0 bases from V and 0 bases from J; junction bases left unmatched: 10. Per the germline V gene, CDR1 is MNHEY and CDR2 is SVGEGT. The CDR3 loop reads CASSYSTRGRTLNTEAFF. The CDR3 DNA reads TGTGCCAGCAGTTACTCGACCAGGGGGAGAACGCTGAACACTGAAGCTTTCTTT.

The chain employs TRBV7-8 and TRBJ2-7, with 10 nucleotides matching TRBD1. This CDR3 comprises 15 residues. Germline CDR1 is SGHVS and CDR2 is FQNEAQ. The V and J ends lost 5 bases and 5 bases, in that order; junction bases with no gene match: 9. The CDR3 bases are TGTGCCAGCAGCGGCCGCGGGACAGGGGACCACGAGCAGTACTTC. Protein product: CASSGRGTGDHEQYF.

The chain carries TRBV19 and TRBJ1-2; the D is unclear. Germline V CDR1 and CDR2: LNHDA, SQIVND (reference sequence). The CDR3 is 17 amino acids. The V and J ends lost 6 bases and 5 bases respectively, with 25 bases between them. CDR3 nucleotides: TGTGCCAGTAGAAAGAACATTCTGAGGGTACTCGGATATGGCTACACCTTC. This encodes CASRKNILRVLGYGYTF.

This chain links TRBV20-1 with TRBJ2-3; tentatively, D is TRBD2 (6 bases). Trimming cost V 3 bases and J 0 bases, with 13 bases left between them. The CDR3 loop spans 15 amino acids. Germline loops: CDR1 DFQATT, CDR2 SNEGSKA (reference sequence). The CDR3 region is CSASSRAGSTDTQYF. CDR3 coding DNA: TGCAGTGCTAGTTCCCGAGCGGGTAGCACAGATACGCAGTATTTT.

The chain couples TRBV18 to TRBJ1-1; tentatively, D is TRBD1 (6 bases). V lost 3 bases, J lost 1 base, and 12 bases lay in between. This CDR3 contains 15 residues. Germline CDR1 and CDR2: KGHSH and LQKENI. DNA of the CDR3: TGTGCCAGCTCACCGACGGTAGGGGGGAACACTGAAGCTTTCTTT. Its translation: CASSPTVGGNTEAFF.

This chain uses TRBV4-3 with TRBJ2-1; 7 nucleotides line up with TRBD2. The J segment lost 2 bases and the V segment lost 2 bases, leaving 9 bases of the junction unmatched. Germline V CDR1 and CDR2: LGHNA, YSLEER. CDR3 length: 17 amino acids. In nucleotides, the CDR3 is TGCGCCAGCAGCCAAATTAGACTAGCAGCCGCCTACAATGAGCAGTTCTTC. This gives the protein CASSQIRLAAAYNEQFF.

The chain couples TRBV7-2 to TRBJ2-1, with TRBD2 matching over 10 bases. Trimming took 3 bases from V and 8 from J; bases not matched to a gene: 7. The CDR3 is made up of 15 amino acids. In germline, CDR1 is SGHTA, CDR2 FQGNSA. CDR3 protein: CASSFSSGSYYEQFF. For the CDR3, the DNA is TGTGCCAGCAGCTTTTCTAGCGGGAGTTACTATGAGCAGTTCTTC.

Comment on this clone: The junction and the germline gene differ at one end; a read error may be behind it. V and J are TRBV13 and TRBJ2-3; D perhaps matches TRBD1 (6 bases). The length of the CDR3 is 15 residues. Germline assignment: CDR1 PRHDT and CDR2 FYEKMQ (reference sequence). CDR3 residues: CASSLGLGGALPWDF. CDR3 sequence (DNA): TGTGCCAGCAGCTTAGGCCTAGGGGGAGCCCTGCCCTGGGATTTT.

This rearrangement joins TRBV6-1 to TRBJ1-1; the match to TRBD1 covers 7 bases. The germline CDR1 and CDR2 sequences are MNHNS and SASEGT. The CDR3 contains 15 residues. The junction had 5 bases not matched to a gene; V was cut back by 3 bases and J by 1 base. DNA of the CDR3: TGTGCCAGCAGTGACCGACAGGGCCCGAACACTGAAGCTTTCTTT. It encodes CASSDRQGPNTEAFF.

The V and J genes are TRBV19 and TRBJ2-1; 10 bases match TRBD1. After removal of 3 bases from V and 7 bases from J, the junction contained 6 bases not matched to a gene. The CDR3 totals 15 residues. Per germline, CDR1 LNHDA and CDR2 SQIVND (reference sequence). The CDR3 protein is CASSMWDRGENEQFF. For the CDR3, the DNA is TGTGCCAGTAGTATGTGGGACAGGGGCGAGAATGAGCAGTTCTTC.

This clone was found once. The chain couples TRBV7-2 to TRBJ2-7, with TRBD2 matching 7 bases. The CDR3 is 14 residues long. V shed 1 base, J shed 7 bases, and the junction held 7 bases outside the gene matches. Germline loops: CDR1 SGHTA, CDR2 FQGNSA. CDR3 region: CASSLDPAGREQYF. In DNA form, the CDR3 reads TGTGCCAGCAGCTTAGACCCGGCCGGGAGGGAGCAGTACTTC.

V and J are TRBV30 and TRBJ1-2; TRBD1 aligns across 8 bases. The CDR3 has 14 amino acids. Germline assignment: CDR1 GTSNPN and CDR2 SVGIG (reference sequence). With V trimmed by 6 bases and J by 6 bases, 12 bases remained unmatched. This CDR3 reads CACTRTGQGDGYTF. CDR3 DNA: TGTGCCTGTACAAGGACAGGGCAGGGGGATGGCTACACCTTC.

The chain employs TRBV18 and TRBJ2-5; D perhaps matches TRBD2 (5 bases). V lost 0 bases, J lost 4 bases, and 9 bases lay in between. CDR1 is KGHSH and CDR2 is LQKENI in the germline V gene. The CDR3 contains 14 residues. The CDR3 sequence: CASSPPASRETQYF. In nucleotides, the CDR3 is TGTGCCAGCTCACCACCGGCTAGCCGAGAGACCCAGTACTTC.

This rearrangement joins TRBV28 to TRBJ1-5; D perhaps matches TRBD1 (6 bases). The ends were cut back, 4 bases at V and 6 bases at J, with 16 bases in the middle. Germline CDR1 and CDR2: MDHEN and SYDVKM. The CDR3 runs 15 residues. The CDR3 DNA reads TGTGCCAGCAGTTCTCACACAGGGTACAGTCAGCCCCAGCATTTT. Encoded protein: CASSSHTGYSQPQHF.

V and J are TRBV19 and TRBJ2-5; TRBD1 might be the D (5 bases). V lost 6 bases and J lost 5, with 13 bases in between. This CDR3 spans 13 amino acids. Germline lookup yields CDR1 LNHDA and CDR2 SQIVND (reference sequence). The DNA for the CDR3 is TGTGCCAGTAGCCGGACAAGCGCGGAGACCCAGTACTTC. Translating it yields CASSRTSAETQYF.

V gene TRBV7-9 combines with J gene TRBJ2-7, with TRBD1 matching 7 bases. Per the germline V gene, CDR1 is SEHNR and CDR2 is FQNEAQ (reference sequence). V lost 8 bases, J lost 2 bases, and 6 bases stayed unmatched. The CDR3 is 13 residues long. In nucleotides, the CDR3 is TGTGCCAGCTCCGGGACAGTGACCTACGAGCAGTACTTC. It specifies CASSGTVTYEQYF.

This rearrangement joins TRBV18 to TRBJ2-7; 7 nucleotides line up with TRBD1. The CDR3 loop spans 14 amino acids. Germline V gene sequence: CDR1 KGHSH, CDR2 LQKENI. V shed 6 bases, J shed 0 bases, and the junction held 5 bases outside the gene matches. CDR3 DNA: TGTGCCAGCTCCCTAGGACAGGCCTCCTACGAGCAGTACTTC. It encodes CASSLGQASYEQYF.

This clone has just a few counts. The chain couples TRBV25-1 to TRBJ2-1; D is undetermined. Trimming removed 2 bases at V and 7 bases at J, with 6 bases between. From germline, CDR1 is MGHDK and CDR2 SYGVNS. The CDR3 has 12 residues. The DNA for the CDR3 is TGTGCCAGCAGTGAACACGGGAATGAGCAGTTCTTC. Encoded protein: CASSEHGNEQFF.

This chain's CDR3 is CASSPGGQNTEAFF. The CDR3 bases are TGTGCCAGCTCACCCGGGGGGCAGAACACTGAAGCTTTCTTT. V and J are TRBV18 and TRBJ1-1; perhaps TRBD1 as D (6 bases). The CDR3 has 14 amino acids. The V gene's germline CDR1 is KGHSH and CDR2 LQKENI. V dropped 3 bases and J dropped 1 base, with 9 bases sitting between them.

This chain's CDR3 is CASSGGAPDTYEQYF. CDR3 in DNA: TGTGCCAGCAGCGGTGGGGCGCCTGACACCTACGAGCAGTACTTC. V usage is TRBV5-4 and J usage is TRBJ2-7, with D perhaps matching TRBD1 (5 bases). The CDR3 is made up of 15 amino acids. V dropped 4 bases and J dropped 2 bases, with 16 bases sitting between them. The V gene's germline CDR1 is SGHNT and CDR2 YYREEE (reference sequence).

This chain joins TRBV28 and TRBJ1-6; 11 positions match TRBD1. V was clipped by 5 bases and J by 7 bases; unmatched bases: 10. CDR1 MDHEN and CDR2 SYDVKM come from the germline V gene. The CDR3 loop spans 17 amino acids. CDR3: CASSPTRGQGGNSPLHF. The CDR3 DNA is TGTGCCAGCAGTCCTACAAGGGGACAGGGGGGGAATTCACCCCTCCACTTT.

The J gene is TRBJ2-7, the V gene TRBV15, with D uncertain. The CDR3 length is 13 residues. V was trimmed by 0 bases and J by 4 bases, leaving 7 bases between them. Germline V gene data show CDR1 as LNHNV and CDR2 as YYDKDF (reference sequence). The CDR3 is CATSRDRTYEQYF. For the CDR3, the DNA is TGTGCCACCAGCAGAGATCGAACTTACGAGCAGTACTTC.

Details on this clone: The sample contains more than one DNA sequence encoding this CDR3. This chain links TRBV28 with TRBJ1-5; no clear D gene. The V gene's germline CDR1 is MDHEN and CDR2 SYDVKM. The CDR3 is 13 residues long. The V and J ends lost 6 bases and 1 base respectively, with 7 bases between them. The CDR3 DNA follows: TGTGCCAGCAGCAGCGACAGCAATCAGCCCCAGCATTTT. The encoded protein is CASSSDSNQPQHF.

This chain connects TRBV7-2 to TRBJ2-2; 8 nucleotides agree with TRBD2. CDR3 size: 15 residues. V was pared by 6 bases and J by 4 bases, with 7 bases of the junction left unmatched. Germline CDR1 is SGHTA and CDR2 is FQGNSA. The CDR3 spells CASSRIAGRTGELFF. The CDR3 nucleotides are TGTGCCAGCAGTCGCATAGCGGGACGCACCGGGGAGCTGTTTTTT.